Described below is a single T cell receptor beta chain sequence and its context. V was trimmed by 5 bases and J by 11 bases, leaving 18 bases between them. This CDR3 has 13 amino acids. CDR1 is LGHNA and CDR2 is YSLEER in the germline V gene. The data were taken from a study of control samples from healthy donors and cancer patients. The data were produced by immunoSEQ multiplex PCR, yet TCRdb's version contains in-frame clones alone and is incomplete. The sample contains 120,000 or so clones, just over 90% of which appear only once. The sample was PBMCs. The clonotype was recovered from a man in his fifties or sixties with head and neck cancer. J is TRBJ1-1 and V is TRBV4-3; D possibly corresponds to TRBD1 (5 bases). The CDR3 sequence is CASSTERQLGAFF. CDR3 DNA sequence: TGCGCCAGCAGCACCGAGCGACAGCTAGGGGCTTTCTTT.